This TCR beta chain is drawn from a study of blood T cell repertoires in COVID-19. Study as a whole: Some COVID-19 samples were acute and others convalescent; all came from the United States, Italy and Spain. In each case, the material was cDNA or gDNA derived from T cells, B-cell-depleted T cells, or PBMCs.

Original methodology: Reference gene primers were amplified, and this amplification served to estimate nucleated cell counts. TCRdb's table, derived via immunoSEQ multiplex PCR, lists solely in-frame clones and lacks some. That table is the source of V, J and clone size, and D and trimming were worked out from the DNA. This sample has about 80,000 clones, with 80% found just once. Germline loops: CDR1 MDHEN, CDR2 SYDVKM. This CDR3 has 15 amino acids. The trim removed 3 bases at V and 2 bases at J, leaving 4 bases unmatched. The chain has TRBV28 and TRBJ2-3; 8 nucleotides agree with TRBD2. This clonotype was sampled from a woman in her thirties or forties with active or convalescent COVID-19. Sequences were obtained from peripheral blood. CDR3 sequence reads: CASSFGLAVTDTQYF. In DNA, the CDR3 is TGTGCCAGCAGTTTCGGACTAGCAGTCACAGATACGCAGTATTTT.